The 30 T cell receptor beta chains in this list originate from one sample, sequenced in a study of blood T cell repertoires in COVID-19. Assay used: immunoSEQ multiplex PCR; TCRdb lists only in-frame clones, some missing. The sample has 35,000 to 45,000 clones; roughly three quarters are singletons. The sample taken for sequencing was peripheral blood. The receptors shown here come from a man between 65 and 79 years old with active or convalescent COVID-19.

The table lists this clone with a count of one. The chain links TRBV19 to TRBJ1-1; a possible D gene is TRBD1 (5 bases). The CDR3 contains 15 residues. Trimming took 1 base from V and 2 from J, leaving 11 bases between them. Germline V CDR1 and CDR2: LNHDA, SQIVND (reference sequence). CDR3 loop: CASSIAGHLNTEAFF. CDR3 nucleotide sequence: TGTGCCAGTAGTATAGCCGGACACCTAAACACTGAAGCTTTCTTT.

The V and J genes are TRBV28 and TRBJ1-5, with D hard to call. Trimming took 7 bases from V and 6 from J, leaving 13 bases between them. CDR3 length equals 13 residues. CDR1 is MDHEN and CDR2 is SYDVKM in the germline V gene. This chain's CDR3 is CASTLELSQPQHF. The CDR3 DNA reads TGTGCCAGCACCTTGGAGTTGAGTCAGCCCCAGCATTTT.

The chain recombines TRBV6-5 with TRBJ1-3; D unclear. Trimming shortened V by 8 bases and J by 0 bases, and 11 bases separated the two germline ends. This CDR3 has 14 residues. CDR1 and CDR2 from the germline V gene are MNHEY and SVGAGI. CDR3 amino acids: CASERVYSGNTIYF. As DNA, the CDR3 is TGTGCCAGCGAACGGGTCTACTCTGGAAACACCATATATTTT.

The CDR3 sequence: CASSRPTGGTGELFF. The CDR3 DNA reads as TGTGCCAGCTCACGACCGACAGGGGGGACCGGGGAGCTGTTTTTT. The rearrangement uses TRBV18 and TRBJ2-2, with 9 bases aligning to TRBD1. The CDR3 sequence is 15 residues long. Trimming took 4 bases from V and 5 from J; bases not matched to a gene: 5. CDR1 and CDR2 from the germline V gene are KGHSH and LQKENI. Full variable domain (outside the CDR3, taken from reference TRBV18 and TRBJ2-2): NAGVMQNPRHLVRRRGQEARLRCSPMKGHSHVYWYRQLPEEGLKFMVYLQKENIIDESGMPKERFSAEFPKEGPSILRIQQVVRGDSAAYFCASSRPTGGTGELFFGEGSRLTVL.

This clone occurred a few times. J is TRBJ1-5 and V is TRBV11-3; D is unclear. The CDR3 runs to 12 residues. V was cut by 1 base and J by 6 bases, with 4 bases left in between. Germline V gene data show CDR1 as SGHNT and CDR2 as YENEEA. The CDR3 DNA reads as TGTGCCAGCAGCTTAGCATCTCAGCCCCAGCATTTT. Its protein product is CASSLASQPQHF.

The chain uses TRBV6-1 and TRBJ1-6; 7 bases align to TRBD1. The CDR3 covers 14 residues. Trimming removed 1 base from V and 8 bases from J; junction bases left unmatched: 2. Germline assignment: CDR1 MNHNS and CDR2 SASEGT. The CDR3 is CASSEEQGHSPLHF. The CDR3 nucleotides read TGTGCCAGCAGTGAAGAACAGGGGCATTCACCCCTCCACTTT.

This chain uses TRBV9 with TRBJ2-4; TRBD1 matches 11 bases. V trimming: 6 bases; J trimming: 1 base; junction bases outside the gene matches: 12. The CDR3 covers 18 residues. The V gene's germline CDR1 is SGDLS and CDR2 YYNGEE. The CDR3 region has the DNA TGTGCCAGCAAGCAGGAAGGGGGACAGGGGGTGGCCAAAAACATTCAGTACTTC. It is translated as CASKQEGGQGVAKNIQYF. Supplemented by reference TRBV9 and TRBJ2-4, the full variable domain reads DSGVTQTPKHLITATGQRVTLRCSPRSGDLSVYWYQQSLDQGLQFLIQYYNGEERAKGNILERFSAQQFPDLHSELNLSSLELGDSALYFCASKQEGGQGVAKNIQYFGAGTRLSVL.

The chain links TRBV5-1 to TRBJ2-5, with D perhaps TRBD2 (7 bases). The length of the CDR3 is 15 residues. Germline CDR1 is SGHRS and CDR2 is YFSETQ. V lost 0 bases and J lost 5, with 14 bases in between. The CDR3 DNA reads as TGCGCCAGCAGCTTGGGGGCGCGGGGGCCGGAGACCCAGTACTTC. Protein product: CASSLGARGPETQYF.

The V gene is TRBV6-6, the J gene TRBJ2-3; 7 nucleotides match TRBD1. The germline gives CDR1 MNHNY, CDR2 SVGAGI (reference sequence). V lost 5 bases and J lost 9; bases outside the gene matches: 8. The CDR3 spans 13 residues. The CDR3 DNA follows: TGTGCCAGCAGTGACAAGCTACAGGGGACGCAGTATTTT. This translates into CASSDKLQGTQYF.

The chain uses TRBV5-4 and TRBJ2-2; perhaps TRBD2 as D (7 bases). The V gene lost 7 bases and the J gene lost 4 bases, with 20 bases spanning the gap. The CDR3 runs to 16 residues. Looked up from germline, CDR1 is SGHNT and CDR2 is YYREEE (reference sequence). DNA of the CDR3: TGTGCCAGCGGCCAAGGGGGGGTTCCGCCCACCGGGGAGCTGTTTTTT. It translates to CASGQGGVPPTGELFF.

The chain links TRBV20-1 to TRBJ1-2, with 10 bases identical to TRBD1. The ends lost 3 bases at V and 7 bases at J; junction bases unmatched: 8. The CDR3 is 14 residues long. Germline V gene data show CDR1 as DFQATT and CDR2 as SNEGSKA (reference sequence). For the CDR3, the DNA is TGCAGTGCTAGTGCTGGACAGGGGGATGGTGGCTACACCTTC. Translation: CSASAGQGDGGYTF.

This chain links TRBV28 with TRBJ1-4; 8 nucleotides align to TRBD1. The CDR3 length is 15 residues. With 5 bases clipped from V and 3 bases from J, the junction kept 5 bases outside the gene matches. Per the germline V gene, CDR1 is MDHEN and CDR2 is SYDVKM. CDR3 in amino acids: CASSPYRGSNEKLFF. CDR3 bases: TGTGCCAGCAGTCCCTACAGGGGGTCTAATGAAAAACTGTTTTTT.

The V gene is TRBV7-9, the J gene TRBJ1-1, with 7 bases identical to TRBD1. Germline CDR1 and CDR2: SEHNR and FQNEAQ (reference sequence). This CDR3 has 14 residues. The V and J ends lost 1 base and 6 bases, in that order; junction bases with no gene match: 5. This CDR3 reads CASSLEYGTAEAFF. The CDR3, as DNA: TGTGCCAGCAGCTTAGAATACGGGACAGCTGAAGCTTTCTTT.

The chain links TRBV19 to TRBJ2-1; 7 bases are a match to TRBD2. CDR3 length equals 14 residues. Per the germline V gene, CDR1 is LNHDA and CDR2 is SQIVND (reference sequence). V lost 6 bases and J lost 6; bases outside the gene matches: 8. The CDR3 nucleotides read TGTGCCAGTAGAAAGGGACTACACAGCAATGAGCAGTTCTTC. It encodes CASRKGLHSNEQFF.

This chain links TRBV5-1 with TRBJ1-2; no clear D. Germline values: CDR1 SGHRS, CDR2 YFSETQ. The CDR3 has 12 amino acids. V lost 0 bases and J 7 bases, leaving 7 bases between the germline ends. CDR3 sequence (DNA): TGCGCCAGCAGCTTGGATTATTCTGGCTACACCTTC. Protein sequence: CASSLDYSGYTF.

The chain has TRBV28 and TRBJ1-6, with D unclear. With 2 bases removed from V and 8 bases from J, the gap between germline ends came to 16 bases. CDR1 and CDR2 (germline): MDHEN, SYDVKM. There are 16 residues in the CDR3. In DNA form, the CDR3 reads TGTGCCAGCAGTTTAAAACGGTGGTCGTTGGATTCACCCCTCCACTTT. Amino acid sequence: CASSLKRWSLDSPLHF. Complete variable domain (other parts from reference TRBV28 and TRBJ1-6): DVKVTQSSRYLVKRTGEKVFLECVQDMDHENMFWYRQDPGLGLRLIYFSYDVKMKEKGDIPEGYSVSREKKERFSLILESASTNQTSMYLCASSLKRWSLDSPLHFGNGTRLTVT.

Only a few counts were recorded for this clone. The chain carries TRBV2 and TRBJ1-2; D is unclear. The germline V and J ends were trimmed by 3 bases and 13 bases, with 15 bases remaining between them. Germline V gene lookup returns CDR1 SNHLY and CDR2 FYNNEI. This CDR3 comprises 12 residues. As DNA, the CDR3 is TGTGCCAGCAGTGAGGCCCCTCAATACGTCACCTTC. It codes for CASSEAPQYVTF.

This clone was picked up a small number of times. The gene calls are TRBV4-1 and TRBJ2-1, with D maybe TRBD2 (6 bases). The ends were cut back, 1 base at V and 10 bases at J, with 14 bases in the middle. CDR3 size: 14 residues. Germline V lookup: CDR1 MGHRA, CDR2 YSYEKL. In DNA, the CDR3 is TGCGCCAGCAGCCAAGCAGGGTTAGGAGGGGAGCAGTTCTTC. Translated, it gives CASSQAGLGGEQFF.

The gene calls are TRBV12-3 or TRBV12-4 and TRBJ1-2; 7 bases match TRBD1. J gave up 8 bases and V 5 bases, and 5 bases lay outside the gene matches. The CDR3 contains 12 residues. Written as DNA, the CDR3 is TGTGCCAGCAGTGAGGGGGCCAGAGGCTACACCTTC. This gives the protein CASSEGARGYTF.

The rearrangement links TRBV28 to TRBJ1-2, with a possible D match to TRBD1 (6 bases). This CDR3 contains 13 residues. V lost 6 bases to trimming and J lost 8 bases, with 16 bases between them. CDR1 is MDHEN and CDR2 is SYDVKM in the germline V gene. DNA of the CDR3: TGTGCCAGCAGCTATGACAGGCCGGGCGGCTACACCTTC. This translates into CASSYDRPGGYTF.

CDR3 loop: CASGSRLDEKLFF. The CDR3 DNA reads TGTGCTAGTGGTTCAAGACTTGATGAAAAACTGTTTTTT. The chain employs TRBV12-5 and TRBJ1-4; D is unresolved. The CDR3 runs to 13 residues. Germline V CDR1 and CDR2: LGHNT, FRNRAP. Between the trimmed V and J ends, which lost 4 bases and 6 bases, there was a span of 9 bases.

This clone was observed a single time. The V gene is TRBV5-1, the J gene TRBJ2-1; D unresolved. This CDR3 contains 11 residues. Deletions cut 4 bases from V and 6 bases from J, with 5 bases between. Looked up from germline, CDR1 is SGHRS and CDR2 is YFSETQ. In DNA form, the CDR3 reads TGCGCCAGCAGCATCCTCAATGAGCAGTTCTTC. Translating it yields CASSILNEQFF.

This chain connects TRBV27 to TRBJ2-1; TRBD2 matches at 10 bases. Germline V gene lookup returns CDR1 MNHEY and CDR2 SMNVEV (reference sequence). After removal of 4 bases from V and 8 bases from J, the junction contained 14 bases not matched to a gene. This CDR3 spans 17 amino acids. DNA of the CDR3: TGTGCCAGCAGTTCCCGATTCGAAAGCGGGGGGGCCGATGAGCAGTTCTTC. Residues: CASSSRFESGGADEQFF.

This sequence joins TRBV18 and TRBJ1-5, with D perhaps matching TRBD1 (6 bases). Trimming took 5 bases from V and 6 from J, leaving 17 bases between them. CDR3 length: 15 amino acids. Germline V gene data show CDR1 as KGHSH and CDR2 as LQKENI. In DNA form, the CDR3 reads TGTGCCAGCTCAACTACTGAGGGGGTGGGTCAGCCCCAGCATTTT. As protein: CASSTTEGVGQPQHF.

The chain combines TRBV7-2 with TRBJ2-5; 7 bases match TRBD1. V gave up 6 bases and J gave up 1 base; unmatched junction bases: 8. Germline CDR1 reads SGHTA; CDR2 reads FQGNSA. The CDR3 is 15 amino acids. This chain's CDR3 is CASRLNRGPQETQYF. DNA of the CDR3: TGTGCCAGCAGACTCAACAGGGGACCCCAAGAGACCCAGTACTTC.

V gene TRBV30 combines with J gene TRBJ1-1, with D possibly TRBD1 on 6 matching bases. Germline V gene lookup returns CDR1 GTSNPN and CDR2 SVGIG (reference sequence). This CDR3 spans 14 amino acids. V was shortened by 5 bases and J by 1 base, with 14 bases between the two germline ends. CDR3 in DNA: TGTGCCTGGCAACCGGGACAATCGAACACTGAAGCTTTCTTT. It is translated as CAWQPGQSNTEAFF.

This clone was seen a few times. The CDR3 sequence is CASTRSDTQYF. The CDR3 DNA reads TGTGCCAGCACCAGATCAGATACGCAGTATTTT. The chain uses TRBV6-5 and TRBJ2-3; no firm D call. The V gene lost 7 bases and the J gene lost 4 bases, with 6 bases spanning the gap. Per the germline V gene, CDR1 is MNHEY and CDR2 is SVGAGI. The CDR3 runs 11 residues.

This chain connects TRBV27 to TRBJ2-1; TRBD2 aligns across 7 bases. V was pared by 6 bases and J by 0 bases, with 5 bases of the junction left unmatched. CDR1 is MNHEY, CDR2 SMNVEV, per germline (reference sequence). The CDR3 consists of 15 residues. CDR3: CASSLGGSSYNEQFF. The CDR3 coding sequence is TGTGCCAGCAGCTTGGGGGGGAGCTCCTACAATGAGCAGTTCTTC.

This clone has a single count. V usage is TRBV5-5 and J usage is TRBJ2-5, with TRBD1 matching 9 bases. V gave up 1 base and J gave up 7 bases; unmatched junction bases: 14. The CDR3 spans 17 residues. Germline lookup yields CDR1 SGHKS and CDR2 YYEKEE (reference sequence). CDR3 coding DNA: TGTGCCAGCAGCTTGAATCCCGGGACAGGGTCATTTTGGACCCAGTACTTC. The encoded protein is CASSLNPGTGSFWTQYF.

The V call is TRBV2, the J call TRBJ1-4, with D maybe TRBD1 (6 bases). V was trimmed by 8 bases and J by 5 bases, leaving 12 bases between them. The CDR3 is 13 residues long. The germline V gene encodes CDR1 SNHLY and CDR2 FYNNEI. The CDR3 sequence is CASLRTENEKLFF. CDR3 coding DNA: TGTGCCAGCCTAAGGACAGAAAATGAAAAACTGTTTTTT.